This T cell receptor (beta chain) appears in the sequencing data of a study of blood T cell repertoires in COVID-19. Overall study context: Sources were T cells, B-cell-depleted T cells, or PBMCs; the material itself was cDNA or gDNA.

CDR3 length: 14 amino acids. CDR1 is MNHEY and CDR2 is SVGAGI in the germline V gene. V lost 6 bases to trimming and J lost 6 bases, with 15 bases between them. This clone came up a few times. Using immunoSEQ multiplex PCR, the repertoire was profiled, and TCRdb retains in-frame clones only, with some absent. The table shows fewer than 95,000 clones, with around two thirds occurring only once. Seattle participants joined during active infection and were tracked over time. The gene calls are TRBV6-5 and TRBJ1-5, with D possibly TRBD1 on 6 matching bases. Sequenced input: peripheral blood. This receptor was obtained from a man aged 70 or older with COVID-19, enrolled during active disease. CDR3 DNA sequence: TGTGCCAGCAGCAGAGGGGGGGACGGTCAGCCCCAGCATTTT. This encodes CASSRGGDGQPQHF.